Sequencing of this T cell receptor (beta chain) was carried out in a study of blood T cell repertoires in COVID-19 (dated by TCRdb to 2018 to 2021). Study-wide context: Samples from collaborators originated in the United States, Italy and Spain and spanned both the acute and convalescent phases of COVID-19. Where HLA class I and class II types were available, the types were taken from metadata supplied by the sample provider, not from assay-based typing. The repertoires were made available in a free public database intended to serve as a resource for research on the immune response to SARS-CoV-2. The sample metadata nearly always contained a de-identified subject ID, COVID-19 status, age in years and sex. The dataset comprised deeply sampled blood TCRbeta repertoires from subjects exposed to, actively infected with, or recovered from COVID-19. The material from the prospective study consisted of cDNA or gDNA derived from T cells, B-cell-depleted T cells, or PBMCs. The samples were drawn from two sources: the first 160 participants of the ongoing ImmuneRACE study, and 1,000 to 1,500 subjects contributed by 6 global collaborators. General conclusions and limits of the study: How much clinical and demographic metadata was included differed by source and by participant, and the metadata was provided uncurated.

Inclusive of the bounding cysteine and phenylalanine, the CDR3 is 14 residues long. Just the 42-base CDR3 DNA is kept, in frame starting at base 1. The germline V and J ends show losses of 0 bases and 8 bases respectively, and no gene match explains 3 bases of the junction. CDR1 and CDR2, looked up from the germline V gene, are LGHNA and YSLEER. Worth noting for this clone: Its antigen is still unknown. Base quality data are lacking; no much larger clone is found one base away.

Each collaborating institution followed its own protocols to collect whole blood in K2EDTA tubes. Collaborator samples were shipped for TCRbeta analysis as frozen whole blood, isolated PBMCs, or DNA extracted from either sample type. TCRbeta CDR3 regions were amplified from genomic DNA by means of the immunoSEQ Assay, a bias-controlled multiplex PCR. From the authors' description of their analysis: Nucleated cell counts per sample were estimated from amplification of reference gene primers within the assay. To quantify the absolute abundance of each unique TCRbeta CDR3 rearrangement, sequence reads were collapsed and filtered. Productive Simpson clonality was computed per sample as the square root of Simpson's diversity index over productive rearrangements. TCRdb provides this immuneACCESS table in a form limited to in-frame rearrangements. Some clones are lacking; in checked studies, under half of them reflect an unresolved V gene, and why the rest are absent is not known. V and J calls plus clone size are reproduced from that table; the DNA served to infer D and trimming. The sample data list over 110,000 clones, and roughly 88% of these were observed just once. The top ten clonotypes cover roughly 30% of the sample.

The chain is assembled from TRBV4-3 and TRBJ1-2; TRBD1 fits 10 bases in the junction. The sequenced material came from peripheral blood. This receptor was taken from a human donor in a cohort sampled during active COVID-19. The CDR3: CASSQEGQGTGYTF. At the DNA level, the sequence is TGCGCCAGCAGCCAAGAGGGACAGGGGACGGGCTACACCTTC.